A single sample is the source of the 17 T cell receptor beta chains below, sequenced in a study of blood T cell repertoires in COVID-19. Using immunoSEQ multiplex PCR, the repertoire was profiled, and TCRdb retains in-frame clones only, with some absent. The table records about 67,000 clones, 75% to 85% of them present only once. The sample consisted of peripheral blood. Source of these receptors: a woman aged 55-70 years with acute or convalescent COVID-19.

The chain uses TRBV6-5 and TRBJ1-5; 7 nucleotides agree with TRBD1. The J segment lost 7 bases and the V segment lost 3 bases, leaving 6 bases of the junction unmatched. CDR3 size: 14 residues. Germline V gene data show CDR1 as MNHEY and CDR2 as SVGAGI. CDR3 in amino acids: CASSYTGVHQPQHF. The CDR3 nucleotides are TGTGCCAGCAGTTATACAGGGGTCCACCAGCCCCAGCATTTT.

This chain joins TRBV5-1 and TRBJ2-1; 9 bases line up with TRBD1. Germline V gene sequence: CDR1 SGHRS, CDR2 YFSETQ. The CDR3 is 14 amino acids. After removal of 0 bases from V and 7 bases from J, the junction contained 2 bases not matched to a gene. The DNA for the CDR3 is TGCGCCAGCAGCTTGGGGGACAGGGTGAATGAGCAGTTCTTC. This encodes CASSLGDRVNEQFF.

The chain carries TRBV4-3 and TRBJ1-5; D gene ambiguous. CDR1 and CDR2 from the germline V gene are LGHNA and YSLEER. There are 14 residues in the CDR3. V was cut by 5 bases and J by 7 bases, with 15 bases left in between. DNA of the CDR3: TGCGCCAGCAGCTTTAGGGAGGGTGACCAGCCCCAGCATTTT. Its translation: CASSFREGDQPQHF.

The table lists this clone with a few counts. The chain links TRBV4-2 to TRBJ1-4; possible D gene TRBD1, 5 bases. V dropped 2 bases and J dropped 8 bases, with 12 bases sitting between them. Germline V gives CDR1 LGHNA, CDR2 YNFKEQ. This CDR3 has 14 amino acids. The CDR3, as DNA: TGTGCCAGCAGCCAACACGCCTCAGGGGAAAAACTGTTTTTT. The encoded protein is CASSQHASGEKLFF.

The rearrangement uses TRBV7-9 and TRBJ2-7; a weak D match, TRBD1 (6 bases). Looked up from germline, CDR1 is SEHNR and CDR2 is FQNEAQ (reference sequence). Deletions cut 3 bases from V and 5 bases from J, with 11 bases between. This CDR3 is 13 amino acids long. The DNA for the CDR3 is TGTGCCAGCAGCTTCTCCGGGACAAACGAGCAGTACTTC. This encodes CASSFSGTNEQYF.

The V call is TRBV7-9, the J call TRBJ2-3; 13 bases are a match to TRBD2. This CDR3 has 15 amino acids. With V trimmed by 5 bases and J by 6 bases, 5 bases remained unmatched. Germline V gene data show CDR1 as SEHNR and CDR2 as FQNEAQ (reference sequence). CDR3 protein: CASSPGLAGVDTQYF. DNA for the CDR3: TGTGCCAGCAGCCCAGGACTAGCGGGGGTTGATACGCAGTATTTT.

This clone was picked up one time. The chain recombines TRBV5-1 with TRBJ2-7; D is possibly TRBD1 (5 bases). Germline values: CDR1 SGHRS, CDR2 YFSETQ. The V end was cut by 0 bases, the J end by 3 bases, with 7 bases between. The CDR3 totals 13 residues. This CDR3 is CASSLDRLYEQYF. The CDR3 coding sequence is TGCGCCAGCAGCTTGGACAGGCTCTACGAGCAGTACTTC.

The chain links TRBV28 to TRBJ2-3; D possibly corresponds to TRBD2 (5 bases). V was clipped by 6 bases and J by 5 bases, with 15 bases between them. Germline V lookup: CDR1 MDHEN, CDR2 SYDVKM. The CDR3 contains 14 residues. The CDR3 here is CASSLTPGEDTQYF. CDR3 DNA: TGTGCCAGCAGCTTAACCCCCGGGGAAGATACGCAGTATTTT.

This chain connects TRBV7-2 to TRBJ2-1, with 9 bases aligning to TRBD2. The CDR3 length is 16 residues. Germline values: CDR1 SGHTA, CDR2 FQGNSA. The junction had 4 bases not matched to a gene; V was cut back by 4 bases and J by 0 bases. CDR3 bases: TGTGCCAGCAGCTCCAGCGGGGGGAGCTCCTACAATGAGCAGTTCTTC. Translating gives CASSSSGGSSYNEQFF.

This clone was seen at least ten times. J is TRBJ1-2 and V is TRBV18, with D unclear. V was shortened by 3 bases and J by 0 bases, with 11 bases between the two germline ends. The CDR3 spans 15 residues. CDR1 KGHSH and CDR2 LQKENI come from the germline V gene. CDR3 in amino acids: CASSPDTLPNYGYTF. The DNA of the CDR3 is TGTGCCAGCTCACCCGACACACTCCCTAACTATGGCTACACCTTC.

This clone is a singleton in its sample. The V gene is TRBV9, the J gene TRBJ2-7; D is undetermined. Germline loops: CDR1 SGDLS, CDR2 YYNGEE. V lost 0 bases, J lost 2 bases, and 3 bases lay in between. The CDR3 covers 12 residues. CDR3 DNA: TGTGCCAGCAGCGTAGGAGCCTACGAGCAGTACTTC. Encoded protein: CASSVGAYEQYF.

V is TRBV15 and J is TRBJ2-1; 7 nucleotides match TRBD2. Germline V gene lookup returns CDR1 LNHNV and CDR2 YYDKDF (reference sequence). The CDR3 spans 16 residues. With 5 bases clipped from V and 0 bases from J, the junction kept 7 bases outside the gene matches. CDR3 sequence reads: CATSRYRTSSYNEQFF. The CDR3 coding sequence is TGTGCCACCAGCCGTTACAGGACTAGCTCCTACAATGAGCAGTTCTTC.

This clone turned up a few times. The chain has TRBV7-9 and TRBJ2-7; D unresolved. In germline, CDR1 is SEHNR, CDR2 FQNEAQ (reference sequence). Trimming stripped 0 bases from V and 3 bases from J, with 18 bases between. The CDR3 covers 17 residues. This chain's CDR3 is CASSLATSVGPDYEQYF. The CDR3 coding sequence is TGTGCCAGCAGCTTAGCCACTTCGGTGGGCCCCGACTACGAGCAGTACTTC.

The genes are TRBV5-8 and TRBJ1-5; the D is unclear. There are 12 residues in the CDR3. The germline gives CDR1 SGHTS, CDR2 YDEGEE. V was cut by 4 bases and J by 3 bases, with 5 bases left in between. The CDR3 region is CASSEYNQPQHF. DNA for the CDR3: TGTGCCAGCAGCGAGTACAATCAGCCCCAGCATTTT.

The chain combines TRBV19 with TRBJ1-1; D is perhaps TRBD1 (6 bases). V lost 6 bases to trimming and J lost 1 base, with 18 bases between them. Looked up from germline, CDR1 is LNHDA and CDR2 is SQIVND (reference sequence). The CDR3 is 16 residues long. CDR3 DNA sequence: TGTGCCAGTAGACCCTTACAGGGCCGGGGGAACACTGAAGCTTTCTTT. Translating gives CASRPLQGRGNTEAFF.

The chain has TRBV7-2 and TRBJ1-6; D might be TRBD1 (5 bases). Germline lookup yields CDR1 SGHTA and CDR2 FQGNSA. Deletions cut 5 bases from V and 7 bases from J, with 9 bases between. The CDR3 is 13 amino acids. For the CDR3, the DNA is TGTGCCAGCAGCGGATCAGGGAATTCACCCCTCCACTTT. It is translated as CASSGSGNSPLHF.

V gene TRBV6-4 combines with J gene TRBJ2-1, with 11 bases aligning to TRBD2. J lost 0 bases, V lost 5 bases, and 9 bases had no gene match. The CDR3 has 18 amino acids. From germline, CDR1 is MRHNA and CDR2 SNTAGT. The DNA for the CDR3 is TGTGCCAGCAGTCGACTAGCGGGGCGTCCGAGCTCCTACAATGAGCAGTTCTTC. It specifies CASSRLAGRPSSYNEQFF.